The 11 T cell receptor beta chains below all came from one sample that was sequenced in a study of shared clonotypes between healthy human individuals. Only in-frame clones appear in the TCRdb table, and some are missing; sequencing was by immunoSEQ multiplex PCR. The table has around 2.5 million clones, roughly 93% seen once; the top ten hold about 0.38%. Sequencing input: naive CD4+ T cells from PBMCs. Subset indicated: CD45RA+ positively selected. These receptors all come from a man between 18 and 29 years old in good health. Some clones in this sample may be carry-over from other donors' samples.

As for this clone: Other DNA sequences in this specimen translate into the identical CDR3. This rearrangement joins TRBV5-1 to TRBJ2-7, with a weak D call TRBD2 (7 bases). The germline V gene has CDR1 SGHRS and CDR2 YFSETQ. This CDR3 spans 14 amino acids. The germline V and J ends were trimmed by 0 bases and 3 bases, with 10 bases remaining between them. As DNA, the CDR3 is TGCGCCAGCAGCTTGGGCGGGGGCCTCTACGAGCAGTACTTC. Amino acids: CASSLGGGLYEQYF.

This sequence joins TRBV9 and TRBJ1-1; D gene unclear. The germline CDR1 and CDR2 sequences are SGDLS and YYNGEE. Trimming removed 4 bases from V and 1 base from J, with 8 bases in between. The CDR3 runs to 13 residues. In DNA, the CDR3 is TGTGCCAGCAGCCCCGCCGGGAACACTGAAGCTTTCTTT. The encoded protein is CASSPAGNTEAFF.

The table lists this clone with a count of one. The rearrangement links TRBV30 to TRBJ2-1; a possible D gene is TRBD1 (5 bases). There are 12 residues in the CDR3. The germline V gene has CDR1 GTSNPN and CDR2 SVGIG (reference sequence). V was pared by 4 bases and J by 8 bases, with 12 bases between. CDR3 nucleotide sequence: TGTGCCTGGACCCCGTGGGGCGATGAGCAGTTCTTC. Residues: CAWTPWGDEQFF. The full variable domain, in which reference TRBV30 and TRBJ2-1 provide the parts outside the CDR3, is SQTIHQWPATLVQPVGSPLSLECTVEGTSNPNLYWYRQAAGRGLQLLFYSVGIGQISSEVPQNLSASRPQDRQFILSSKKLLLSDSGFYLCAWTPWGDEQFFGPGTRLTVL.

This chain uses TRBV6-5 with TRBJ2-1, with 8 positions matching TRBD2. This CDR3 comprises 14 residues. V lost 6 bases to trimming and J lost 5 bases; unmatched junction nucleotides: 6. The germline CDR1 and CDR2 sequences are MNHEY and SVGAGI. The CDR3 DNA sequence: TGTGCCAGCAGAGAACTAGCGGCACACAATGAGCAGTTCTTC. Protein: CASRELAAHNEQFF.

This chain connects TRBV5-1 to TRBJ2-3; D not resolved. Germline CDR1 SGHRS, CDR2 YFSETQ. Trimming left V 5 bases short and J 0 bases short, with 16 bases between. The CDR3 totals 16 residues. CDR3 in DNA: TGCGCCAGCAGACCCGAGAGCCATTCTAGCACAGATACGCAGTATTTT. Translated: CASRPESHSSTDTQYF. Full variable domain (rest looked up from reference TRBV5-1 and TRBJ2-3): KAGVTQTPRYLIKTRGQQVTLSCSPISGHRSVSWYQQTPGQGLQFLFEYFSETQRNKGNFPGRFSGRQFSNSRSEMNVSTLELGDSALYLCASRPESHSSTDTQYFGPGTRLTVL.

The CDR3 is CASGVWGQEETQYF. CDR3 nucleotides: TGTGCCAGCGGGGTGTGGGGTCAAGAAGAGACCCAGTACTTC. The chain employs TRBV28 and TRBJ2-5; D unresolved. CDR1 MDHEN and CDR2 SYDVKM come from the germline V gene. Trimming cost V 8 bases and J 3 bases, with 16 bases left between them. The CDR3 totals 14 residues.

The chain is built from TRBV14 and TRBJ2-1; 14 bases match TRBD2. Germline-derived CDR1 and CDR2 are SGHDN and FVKESK. CDR3 length equals 18 residues. V lost 1 base, J lost 6 bases, and 8 bases stayed unmatched. CDR3: CASSQGFTGLAGVNEQFF. CDR3 coding DNA: TGTGCCAGCAGCCAAGGGTTCACGGGACTAGCGGGAGTCAATGAGCAGTTCTTC.

With respect to this clone: Other nucleotide sequences in the sample specify the same CDR3. CDR3 amino acids: CASSPGLASYNEQFF. The CDR3 nucleotides read TGTGCCAGCAGCCCGGGACTAGCGAGTTACAATGAGCAGTTCTTC. V gene TRBV7-3 combines with J gene TRBJ2-1, with TRBD2 matching over 10 bases. CDR1 is SGHTA, CDR2 FQGTGA, per germline. V gave up 5 bases and J gave up 4 bases; unmatched junction bases: 5. The CDR3 has 15 amino acids. The entire variable domain, with the rest obtained from reference TRBV7-3 and TRBJ2-1, is as follows: GAGVSQTPSNKVTEKGKYVELRCDPISGHTALYWYRQSLGQGPEFLIYFQGTGAADDSGLPNDRFFAVRPEGSVSTLKIQRTERGDSAVYLCASSPGLASYNEQFFGPGTRLTVL.

This clone has just a few counts. The V and J genes are TRBV5-4 and TRBJ1-2; a possible D gene is TRBD1 (5 bases). This CDR3 has 11 residues. CDR1 and CDR2 from the germline V gene are SGHNT and YYREEE (reference sequence). Trimming took 4 bases from V and 10 from J, leaving 11 bases between them. CDR3 residues: CASSTGQVYTF. The CDR3 DNA is TGTGCCAGCAGCACAGGACAAGTCTACACCTTC.

The chain is built from TRBV30 and TRBJ1-1, with 10 bases that match TRBD1. Germline V CDR1 and CDR2: GTSNPN, SVGIG (reference sequence). Trimming at V came to 0 bases and at J to 5 bases, leaving 12 bases not matched to a gene. The CDR3 loop spans 17 amino acids. CDR3 sequence: CAWSVIPFDRGRTEAFF. In nucleotides, the CDR3 is TGTGCCTGGAGTGTAATACCCTTCGACAGGGGGCGAACTGAAGCTTTCTTT.

The chain carries TRBV21-1 and TRBJ2-7; TRBD1, the table's D call, lacks a check against the DNA. TRBV21-1 is a documented pseudogene. The CDR3 contains 16 residues. The CDR3 is CASSKVITGRSYEQYF. In DNA, the CDR3 is TGTGCCAGCAGCAAAGTTATAACAGGGCGTAGCTACGAGCAGTACTTC.